This TCR beta chain originates from a study of shared clonotypes between healthy human individuals. Produced via immunoSEQ multiplex PCR; TCRdb's table is partial and in-frame only. The repertoire has around 940,000 clones, 76% of them found once; the top ten carry about 1.5%. Germline CDR1 reads ENHRY; CDR2 reads SYGVKD. CDR3 size: 12 residues. Trimming removed 8 bases from V and 6 bases from J, with 10 bases in between. Only a few counts were recorded for this clone. Sequenced: memory CD4+ T cells sorted from blood. Subset noted: CD45RA-negative fraction. This clonotype was sampled from a man younger than 30 in good health. This sequence joins TRBV10-3 and TRBJ2-2; D remains unclear. The CDR3 DNA is TGTGCCATCCGAGGAAAGCCCGGGGAGCTGTTTTTT. This encodes CAIRGKPGELFF.